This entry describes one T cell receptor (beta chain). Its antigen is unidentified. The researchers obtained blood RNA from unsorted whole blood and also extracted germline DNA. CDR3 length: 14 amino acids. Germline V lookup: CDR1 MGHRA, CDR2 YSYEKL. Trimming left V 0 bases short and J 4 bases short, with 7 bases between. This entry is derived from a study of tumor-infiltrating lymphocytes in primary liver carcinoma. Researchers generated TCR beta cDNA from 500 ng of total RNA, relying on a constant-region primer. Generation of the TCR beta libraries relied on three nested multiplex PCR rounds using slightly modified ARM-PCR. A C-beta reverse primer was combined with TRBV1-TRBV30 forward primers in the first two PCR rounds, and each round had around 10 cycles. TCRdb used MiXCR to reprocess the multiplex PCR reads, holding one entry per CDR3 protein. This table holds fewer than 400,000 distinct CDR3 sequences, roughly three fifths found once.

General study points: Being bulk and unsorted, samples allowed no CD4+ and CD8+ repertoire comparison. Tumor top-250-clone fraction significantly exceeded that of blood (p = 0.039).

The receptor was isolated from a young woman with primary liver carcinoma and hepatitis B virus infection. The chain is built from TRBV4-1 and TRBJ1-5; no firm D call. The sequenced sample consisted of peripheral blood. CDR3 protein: CASSQDPINQPQHF. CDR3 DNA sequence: TGCGCCAGCAGCCAAGATCCTATAAATCAGCCCCAGCATTTT.